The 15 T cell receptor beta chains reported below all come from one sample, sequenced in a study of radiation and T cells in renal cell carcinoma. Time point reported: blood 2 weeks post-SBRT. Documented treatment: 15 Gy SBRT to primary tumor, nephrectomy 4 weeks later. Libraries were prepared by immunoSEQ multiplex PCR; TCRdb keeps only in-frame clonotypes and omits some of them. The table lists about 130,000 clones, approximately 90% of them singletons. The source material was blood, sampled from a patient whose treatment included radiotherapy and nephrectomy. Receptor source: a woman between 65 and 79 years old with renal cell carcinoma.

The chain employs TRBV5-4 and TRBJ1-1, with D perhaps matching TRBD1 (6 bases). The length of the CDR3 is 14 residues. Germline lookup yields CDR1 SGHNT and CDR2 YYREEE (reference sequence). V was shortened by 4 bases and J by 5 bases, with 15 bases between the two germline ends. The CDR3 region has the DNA TGTGCCAGCAGCATCCAGGGGTGGGGGACTGAAGCTTTCTTT. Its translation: CASSIQGWGTEAFF.

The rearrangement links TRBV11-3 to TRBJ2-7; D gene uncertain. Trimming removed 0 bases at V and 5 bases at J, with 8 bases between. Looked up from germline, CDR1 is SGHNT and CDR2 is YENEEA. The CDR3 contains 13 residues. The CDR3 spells CASSLDRINEQYF. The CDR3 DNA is TGTGCCAGCAGCTTAGATCGGATCAACGAGCAGTACTTC.

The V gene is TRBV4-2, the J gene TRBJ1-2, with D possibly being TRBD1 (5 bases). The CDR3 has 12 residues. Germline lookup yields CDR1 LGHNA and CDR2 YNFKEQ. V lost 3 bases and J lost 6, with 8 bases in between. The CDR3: CASSQWGDGYTF. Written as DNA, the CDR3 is TGTGCCAGCAGCCAGTGGGGGGATGGCTACACCTTC.

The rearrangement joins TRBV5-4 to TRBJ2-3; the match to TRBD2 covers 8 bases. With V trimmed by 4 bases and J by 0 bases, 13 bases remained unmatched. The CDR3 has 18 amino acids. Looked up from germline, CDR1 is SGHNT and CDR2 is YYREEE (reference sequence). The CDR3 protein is CASSLRAGGPPSTDTQYF. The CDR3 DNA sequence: TGTGCCAGCAGCCTGAGGGCGGGGGGTCCCCCTAGCACAGATACGCAGTATTTT.

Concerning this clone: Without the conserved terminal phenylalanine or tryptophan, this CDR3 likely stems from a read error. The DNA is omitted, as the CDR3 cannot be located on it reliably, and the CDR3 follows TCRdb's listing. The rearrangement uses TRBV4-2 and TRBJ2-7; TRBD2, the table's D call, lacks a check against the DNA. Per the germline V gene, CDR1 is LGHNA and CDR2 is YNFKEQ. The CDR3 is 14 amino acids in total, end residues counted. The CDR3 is CASSPGRREGGLLL.

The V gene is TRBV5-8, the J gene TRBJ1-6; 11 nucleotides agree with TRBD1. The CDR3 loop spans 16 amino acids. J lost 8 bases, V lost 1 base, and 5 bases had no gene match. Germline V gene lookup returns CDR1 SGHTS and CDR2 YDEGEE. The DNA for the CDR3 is TGTGCCAGCAGCTTGTTATGGACAGGGGGCTATTCACCCCTCCACTTT. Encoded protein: CASSLLWTGGYSPLHF.

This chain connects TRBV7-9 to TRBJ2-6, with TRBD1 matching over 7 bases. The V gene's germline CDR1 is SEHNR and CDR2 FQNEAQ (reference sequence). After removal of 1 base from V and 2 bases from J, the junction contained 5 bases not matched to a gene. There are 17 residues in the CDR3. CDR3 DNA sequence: TGTGCCAGCAGCTTAGACAGGGGTGCGGCTGGGGCCAACGTCCTGACTTTC. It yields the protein CASSLDRGAAGANVLTF. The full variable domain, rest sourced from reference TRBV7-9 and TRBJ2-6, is DTGVSQNPRHKITKRGQNVTFRCDPISEHNRLYWYRQTLGQGPEFLTYFQNEAQLEKSRLLSDRFSAERPKGSFSTLEIQRTEQGDSAMYLCASSLDRGAAGANVLTFGAGSRLTVL.

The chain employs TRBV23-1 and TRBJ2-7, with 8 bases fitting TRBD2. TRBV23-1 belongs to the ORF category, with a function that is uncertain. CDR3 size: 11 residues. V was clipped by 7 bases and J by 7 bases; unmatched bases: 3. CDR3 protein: CASIRGGEQYF. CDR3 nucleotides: TGCGCCAGCATTCGGGGGGGAGAGCAGTACTTC.

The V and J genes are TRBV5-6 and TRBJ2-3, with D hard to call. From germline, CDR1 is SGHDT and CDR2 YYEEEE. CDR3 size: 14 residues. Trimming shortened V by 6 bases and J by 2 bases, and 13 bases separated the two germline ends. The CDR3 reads CASILQRYTDTQYF. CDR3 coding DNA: TGTGCCAGCATTCTCCAGAGGTACACAGATACGCAGTATTTT. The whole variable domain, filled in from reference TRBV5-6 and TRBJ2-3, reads DAGVTQSPTHLIKTRGQQVTLRCSPKSGHDTVSWYQQALGQGPQFIFQYYEEEERQRGNFPDRFSGHQFPNYSSELNVNALLLGDSALYLCASILQRYTDTQYFGPGTRLTVL.

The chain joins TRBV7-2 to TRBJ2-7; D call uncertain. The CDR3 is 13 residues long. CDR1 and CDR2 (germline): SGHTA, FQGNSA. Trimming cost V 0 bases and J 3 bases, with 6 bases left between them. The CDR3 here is CASSLAVGYEQYF. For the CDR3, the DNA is TGTGCCAGCAGCTTAGCGGTAGGCTACGAGCAGTACTTC. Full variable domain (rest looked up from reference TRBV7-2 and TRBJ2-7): GAGVSQSPSNKVTEKGKDVELRCDPISGHTALYWYRQSLGQGLEFLIYFQGNSAPDKSGLPSDRFSAERTGGSVSTLTIQRTQQEDSAVYLCASSLAVGYEQYFGPGTRLTVT.

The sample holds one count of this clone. The CDR3 DNA reads as TGCGCCAGCAGCGGGACCCAGGGACAGGGAAACAATGAGCAGTTCTTC. Translating gives CASSGTQGQGNNEQFF. The genes are TRBV5-1 and TRBJ2-1; 9 bases line up with TRBD1. Germline CDR1 and CDR2: SGHRS and YFSETQ. The CDR3 contains 16 residues. Unmatched junction bases numbered 10, after V lost 4 bases and J lost 5 bases.

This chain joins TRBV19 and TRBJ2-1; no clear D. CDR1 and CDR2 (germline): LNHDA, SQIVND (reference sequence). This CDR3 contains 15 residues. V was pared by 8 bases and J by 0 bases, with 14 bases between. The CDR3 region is CASSSSWGSYNEQFF. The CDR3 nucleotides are TGTGCCAGTTCTTCTTCTTGGGGCTCCTACAATGAGCAGTTCTTC.

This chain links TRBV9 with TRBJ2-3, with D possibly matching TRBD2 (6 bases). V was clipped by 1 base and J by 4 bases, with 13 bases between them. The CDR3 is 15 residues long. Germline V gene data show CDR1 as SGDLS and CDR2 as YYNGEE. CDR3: CASSVLWTGADTQYF. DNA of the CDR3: TGTGCCAGCAGCGTACTATGGACGGGGGCAGATACGCAGTATTTT.

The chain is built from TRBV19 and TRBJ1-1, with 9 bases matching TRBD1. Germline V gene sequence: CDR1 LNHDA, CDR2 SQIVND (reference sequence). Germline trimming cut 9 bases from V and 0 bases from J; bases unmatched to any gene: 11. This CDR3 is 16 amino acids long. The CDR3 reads CASRRGTGPLNTEAFF. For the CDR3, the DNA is TGTGCCAGCAGGAGAGGGACAGGGCCTTTGAACACTGAAGCTTTCTTT.

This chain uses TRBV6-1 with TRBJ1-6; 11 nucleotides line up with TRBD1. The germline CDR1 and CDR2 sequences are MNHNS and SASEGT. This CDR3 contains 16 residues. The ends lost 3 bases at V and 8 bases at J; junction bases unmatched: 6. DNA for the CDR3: TGTGCCAGCAGTGAGTTCGGGACAGGGGGATATTCACCCCTCCACTTT. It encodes CASSEFGTGGYSPLHF.